One and the same sample provided the 15 T cell receptor beta chains below, sequenced in a study of post-analysis software for immune sequencing data. These TCRs' antigens remain unknown. The library was made from cDNA and included unique molecular identifiers. Each CDR3 protein is one row after TCRdb ran MiXCR on the PCR reads. The sample lists approximately 250,000 distinct CDR3 sequences; less than 40% were seen once. Regarding the study as a whole: TRBV5-6, TRBV5-1 and TRBV20-1 belonged to a set of roughly five TRBV segments that were more frequent in patients than controls.

The sample was blood. The receptor source for this set is a girl between 10 and 17 years old with multiple sclerosis.

At least ten counts were recorded for this clonotype. The rearrangement joins TRBV11-2 to TRBJ2-5, with D perhaps matching TRBD1 or TRBD2 (6 bases each). The length of the CDR3 is 14 residues. Trimming took 3 bases from V and 2 from J, leaving 10 bases between them. The germline gives CDR1 SGHAT, CDR2 FQNNGV. The CDR3 region is CASSFRGPQETQYF. The CDR3 nucleotides read TGTGCCAGCAGCTTCCGGGGGCCTCAAGAGACCCAGTACTTC. Full variable domain (missing parts from reference TRBV11-2 and TRBJ2-5): EAGVAQSPRYKIIEKRQSVAFWCNPISGHATLYWYQQILGQGPKLLIQFQNNGVVDDSQLPKDRFSAERLKGVDSTLKIQPAKLEDSAVYLCASSFRGPQETQYFGPGTRLLVL.

The gene calls are TRBV12-3 or TRBV12-4 and TRBJ1-6; 10 bases line up with TRBD1. The V and J ends lost 6 bases and 13 bases, in that order; junction bases with no gene match: 9. This CDR3 region has 14 residues. The CDR3 here is CASSWGQGRSPLHF. CDR3 coding DNA: TGTGCCAGCAGCTGGGGACAGGGGAGGTCGCCCCTCCACTTT.

The table lists this clonotype with a few counts. This chain connects TRBV5-1 to TRBJ1-5, with TRBD1 identical over 8 bases. The V gene end was trimmed by 5 bases and the J gene end by 4 bases; junction bases not matched to a gene: 5. Per the germline V gene, CDR1 is SGHRS and CDR2 is YFSETQ. This CDR3 is 14 amino acids long. CDR3 sequence: CASSAGQENQPQHF. The CDR3 DNA reads as TGCGCCAGCAGTGCGGGACAGGAGAATCAGCCCCAGCATTTT.

This clonotype was detected only a few times. This may be a read error: a much more frequent sequence differs by one nucleotide. V usage is TRBV11-2 and J usage is TRBJ2-5, with TRBD1 identical over 12 bases. The CDR3 covers 16 residues. Germline CDR1 SGHAT, CDR2 FQNNGV. The CDR3 spells CASSSGQGAGEEAQYF. The CDR3 nucleotides are TGTGCCAGCAGCTCGGGACAGGGGGCGGGTGAAGAGGCCCAGTACTTC. Supplemented by reference TRBV11-2 and TRBJ2-5, the full variable domain reads EAGVAQSPRYKIIEKRQSVAFWCNPISGHATLYWYQQILGQGPKLLIQFQNNGVVDDSQLPKDRFSAERLKGVDSTLKIQPAKLEDSAVYLCASSSGQGAGEEAQYFGPGTRLLVL.

The gene calls are TRBV12-3 or TRBV12-4 and TRBJ2-5, with 7 positions matching TRBD2. This CDR3 region has 17 residues. V was pared by 1 base and J by 5 bases, with 13 bases of the junction left unmatched. The CDR3 DNA sequence: TGTGCCAGCAGTTTAGTGGCGGGAGTTTCGGTGTCGGAGACCCAGTACTTC. This translates into CASSLVAGVSVSETQYF.

This clonotype appeared many times. J is TRBJ2-4 and V is TRBV7-2; D is uncertain. Germline V CDR1 and CDR2: SGHTA, FQGNSA. The CDR3 loop spans 16 amino acids. With 5 bases removed from V and 0 bases from J, the gap between germline ends came to 14 bases. Written as DNA, the CDR3 is TGTGCCAGCAGCCCCTCGGACGGCTTAGCCAAAAACATTCAGTACTTC. Residues: CASSPSDGLAKNIQYF.

The V gene is TRBV7-9, the J gene TRBJ2-1; tentatively, D is TRBD1 (6 bases). The CDR3 covers 14 residues. V lost 1 base to trimming and J lost 8 bases, with 12 bases between them. Germline V lookup: CDR1 SEHNR, CDR2 FQNEAQ (reference sequence). The CDR3 sequence: CASSLGSGDDEQFF. CDR3 sequence (DNA): TGTGCCAGCAGCTTAGGTTCAGGGGACGATGAGCAGTTCTTC.

The chain uses TRBV28 and TRBJ2-6, with D tentatively TRBD2 (6 bases). Looked up from germline, CDR1 is MDHEN and CDR2 is SYDVKM. V lost 6 bases to trimming and J lost 4 bases, with 22 bases between them. The CDR3 loop spans 18 amino acids. CDR3 nucleotides: TGTGCCAGCAGCTCTAATTGGGACTCTGTGTGGGGGGCCAACGTCCTGACTTTC. Protein product: CASSSNWDSVWGANVLTF.

This clonotype was seen more than once but under ten times. This chain uses TRBV5-1 with TRBJ1-1, with TRBD1 identical over 8 bases. The CDR3 is made up of 13 amino acids. CDR1 and CDR2 (germline): SGHRS, YFSETQ. J lost 3 bases, V lost 5 bases, and 3 bases had no gene match. CDR3 DNA sequence: TGCGCCAGCAGGGGACAGGCCTACACTGAAGCTTTCTTT. Its translation: CASRGQAYTEAFF.

There are many counts of this clonotype. The V and J genes are TRBV4-2 and TRBJ2-3; 8 bases are shared with TRBD1. This CDR3 has 16 residues. The trim removed 1 base at V and 0 bases at J, leaving 3 bases unmatched. Germline V gives CDR1 LGHNA, CDR2 YNFKEQ. The CDR3 DNA follows: TGTGCCAGCAGCCAAGCGACAGGGGCGAGCACAGATACGCAGTATTTT. It encodes CASSQATGASTDTQYF.

The chain uses TRBV14 and TRBJ2-2, with no clear D. Germline V lookup: CDR1 SGHDN, CDR2 FVKESK. The CDR3 contains 13 residues. The V end lost 1 base, the J end lost 6 bases, and 6 bases lay between the germline ends. The CDR3 DNA sequence: TGTGCCAGCAGCCAAGTTAATTCCGGGGAGCTGTTTTTT. It codes for CASSQVNSGELFF.

This clonotype was seen many times. V is TRBV7-9 and J is TRBJ2-1, with 14 bases that match TRBD2. V lost 2 bases and J lost 4; bases outside the gene matches: 4. Per germline, CDR1 SEHNR and CDR2 FQNEAQ (reference sequence). CDR3 length: 17 amino acids. In DNA, the CDR3 is TGTGCCAGCAGCTTACGGGGGACTAGCGGGAGTTACAATGAGCAGTTCTTC. Encoded protein: CASSLRGTSGSYNEQFF.

The chain links TRBV10-3 to TRBJ2-3; 11 nucleotides agree with TRBD1. After removal of 0 bases from V and 4 bases from J, the junction contained 6 bases not matched to a gene. CDR3 length equals 17 residues. The germline V gene has CDR1 ENHRY and CDR2 SYGVKD. CDR3 loop: CAISESATDRGPDTQYF. The CDR3 coding sequence is TGTGCCATCAGTGAGTCGGCTACGGACAGGGGGCCAGATACGCAGTATTTT.

There are a few counts of this clonotype. The V call is TRBV28, the J call TRBJ1-5, with a possible D match to TRBD1 (5 bases). The CDR3 contains 13 residues. Trimming shortened V by 7 bases and J by 9 bases, and 16 bases separated the two germline ends. From germline, CDR1 is MDHEN and CDR2 SYDVKM. The CDR3 loop is CASTRREGRPQHF. CDR3 bases: TGTGCCAGCACCCGGAGGGAGGGGCGGCCCCAGCATTTT.

V gene TRBV3-1 combines with J gene TRBJ2-2, with 9 positions matching TRBD1. From germline, CDR1 is LGHDT and CDR2 YNNKEL (reference sequence). The length of the CDR3 is 17 residues. V was clipped by 4 bases and J by 4 bases; unmatched bases: 10. CDR3 sequence (DNA): TGTGCCAGCAGCCGGGACAGGGCAGCCCTAACCACCGGGGAGCTGTTTTTT. Protein sequence: CASSRDRAALTTGELFF.